The sample holds a few counts of the clone carrying this T cell receptor beta chain. Antigen unknown. The library targeted TCRbeta and was prepared with unique molecular identifiers. TCRdb re-called the PCR reads through MiXCR, storing one row per CDR3 protein. Of approximately 800,000 distinct CDR3 sequences in the sample, around 17% were seen once. Trimming stripped 6 bases from V and 0 bases from J, with 6 bases between. The CDR3 consists of 14 residues. Germline CDR1 and CDR2: SGHAT and FQNNGV. The data belong to a study of T-cell reconstitution after alpha-beta-depleted transplantation in children. Broader study findings: Reported findings indicate that, about two months after transplant, alpha-beta T cells came from several hundred expanded clones, which were derived from non-depleted graft cells. Certain patients had high TCRbeta diversity at day 60, and it came from recipient T cells and thymic progenitors that survived. Newly generated T cells supplied most T-cell counts and diversity one year post-transplant.

The source is a male patient between 5 and 17 years old who had a stem cell transplant for acute lymphoblastic leukemia, so the T cells may come from the graft donor. Sequencing was performed on PBMCs, mostly from graft donor cells, taken 360 days after TCRalphabeta/CD19-depleted stem cell transplant. The chain combines TRBV11-2 with TRBJ1-6; D not certain. DNA for the CDR3: TGTGCCAGCAGGGCCCACTCCTATAATTCACCCCTCCACTTT. Its translation is CASRAHSYNSPLHF.